The entry below gives a single T cell receptor beta chain sequence along with its context. The data were taken from a study of shared clonotypes between healthy human individuals. For the study at large: Those who served as donors were two women and a few men between the ages of 18 and 49.

It was across several immunoSEQ plates that each subset's genomic DNA was evenly split. Per the authors' pipeline: Filtering differed for immunoSEQ, which gave only junction sequences without quality scores. TCRdb's copy holds only in-frame clones and misses some; the assay was immunoSEQ multiplex PCR. D and trimming were read from the DNA, whereas the V and J calls and clone size are those reported in that table. The table shows some 2 million clones, with about 95% occurring only once. Terminally differentiated effector memory CD45RA+ cells were excluded by CCR7 positive selection of CD45RO-negative cells. Germline CDR1 GTSNPN, CDR2 SVGIG (reference sequence). The CDR3 totals 16 residues. Between the trimmed V and J ends, which lost 4 bases and 5 bases, there was a span of 23 bases.

Sequenced input: naive CD8+ T cells sorted from blood. This clonotype was sampled from a young man in good health. The V gene is TRBV30, the J gene TRBJ1-1; unclear D gene. DNA of the CDR3: TGTGCCTGGAAACTGGTTCGGCGCGGGGTCAATACTGAAGCTTTCTTT. Protein sequence: CAWKLVRRGVNTEAFF.